A single sample is the source of the 26 T cell receptor beta chains below, sequenced in a study of PD-L1 blockade in urothelial cancer. Sequencing used immunoSEQ multiplex PCR; TCRdb keeps in-frame clones, though not all of them. Found here are 50,000 to 65,000 clones, about 86% of them singletons; the top ten hold 3% to 4%. Time point given: pretreatment peripheral blood. The specimen comprised PBMCs, sampled around atezolizumab (anti-PD-L1) treatment. The receptors here all came from a man between 65 and 80 years old with urothelial cancer.

The V call is TRBV2, the J call TRBJ2-7, with TRBD1 identical over 8 bases. CDR3 size: 14 residues. The V gene end was trimmed by 5 bases and the J gene end by 0 bases; junction bases not matched to a gene: 3. CDR1 is SNHLY and CDR2 is FYNNEI in the germline V gene. CDR3 amino acids: CASSRGQVSYEQYF. The CDR3, as DNA: TGTGCCAGCAGTCGGGGACAGGTCTCCTACGAGCAGTACTTC.

This clone appeared a few times. The rearrangement joins TRBV19 to TRBJ2-6; TRBD2 aligns across 7 bases. The CDR3 length is 16 residues. V lost 2 bases to trimming and J lost 4 bases; unmatched junction nucleotides: 5. Germline CDR1 and CDR2: LNHDA and SQIVND (reference sequence). The CDR3, as DNA: TGTGCCAGTAGTATAAAGGGAGGGTCCGGGGCCAACGTCCTGACTTTC. This translates into CASSIKGGSGANVLTF.

The table lists this clone with a count of one. The gene calls are TRBV5-1 and TRBJ2-2; 8 nucleotides align to TRBD1. CDR1 is SGHRS and CDR2 is YFSETQ in the germline V gene. The junction had 3 bases not matched to a gene; V was cut back by 5 bases and J by 0 bases. The CDR3 extends over 15 amino acids. Here the CDR3 reads CASRPGQANTGELFF. The CDR3 DNA sequence: TGCGCCAGCAGACCGGGACAGGCGAACACCGGGGAGCTGTTTTTT.

The chain has TRBV9 and TRBJ1-1; 7 positions agree with TRBD1. Per germline, CDR1 SGDLS and CDR2 YYNGEE. The CDR3 is made up of 13 amino acids. V lost 0 bases, J lost 7 bases, and 3 bases stayed unmatched. The CDR3 is CASSVVAGGEAFF. The CDR3 region has the DNA TGTGCCAGCAGCGTAGTGGCAGGGGGTGAAGCTTTCTTT.

The genes are TRBV7-2 and TRBJ2-3, with 9 bases lining up with TRBD1. The CDR3 length is 15 residues. The germline V gene encodes CDR1 SGHTA and CDR2 FQGNSA. V gave up 1 base and J gave up 3 bases; unmatched junction bases: 2. The CDR3 DNA sequence: TGTGCCAGCAGCTTAGACAGGGGGCGAACAGATACGCAGTATTTT. Its protein product is CASSLDRGRTDTQYF.

This rearrangement joins TRBV2 to TRBJ1-1; TRBD1 matches 8 bases. Germline-derived CDR1 and CDR2 are SNHLY and FYNNEI. This CDR3 has 14 residues. V was clipped by 5 bases and J by 5 bases; unmatched bases: 7. CDR3 nucleotides: TGTGCCAGCAGTTCTGACAGGGGAAATACTGAAGCTTTCTTT. Translating gives CASSSDRGNTEAFF.

The chain combines TRBV18 with TRBJ2-5; 11 nucleotides match TRBD1. The V gene's germline CDR1 is KGHSH and CDR2 LQKENI. V lost 8 bases to trimming and J lost 5 bases; unmatched junction nucleotides: 10. The CDR3 is 15 residues long. The CDR3 sequence is CASRGQGAMMETQYF. As DNA, the CDR3 is TGTGCCAGCCGCGGACAGGGGGCAATGATGGAGACCCAGTACTTC.

This chain connects TRBV7-8 to TRBJ1-1; D is unclear. The V end was cut by 0 bases, the J end by 7 bases, with 9 bases between. The CDR3 contains 13 residues. Germline V gives CDR1 SGHVS, CDR2 FQNEAQ. CDR3 coding DNA: TGTGCCAGCAGCTTAGCGCAGGAACTTGAAGCTTTCTTT. Translation gives CASSLAQELEAFF.

The chain combines TRBV30 with TRBJ1-2; no definite D call. CDR1 and CDR2 (germline): GTSNPN, SVGIG (reference sequence). The CDR3 is 14 residues long. V was trimmed by 0 bases and J by 3 bases, leaving 11 bases between them. This CDR3 reads CAWSVRGFYYGYTF. The CDR3 coding sequence is TGTGCCTGGAGTGTACGAGGTTTCTACTATGGCTACACCTTC.

The chain is built from TRBV9 and TRBJ1-1, with D uncertain. V lost 4 bases, J lost 1 base, and 11 bases lay in between. Germline V gene data show CDR1 as SGDLS and CDR2 as YYNGEE. The CDR3 extends over 14 amino acids. The CDR3 sequence is CASSPLRANTEAFF. The CDR3 DNA is TGTGCCAGCAGCCCCTTGCGGGCGAACACTGAAGCTTTCTTT.

Turning to this clone: The sample contains more than one DNA sequence encoding this CDR3. In DNA form, the CDR3 reads TGCGCCAGCAGTACTCCGGGGGTTCAAGAGACCCAGTACTTC. It translates to CASSTPGVQETQYF. This sequence joins TRBV5-1 and TRBJ2-5, with a weak D call TRBD2 (6 bases). CDR1 SGHRS and CDR2 YFSETQ come from the germline V gene. V was clipped by 5 bases and J by 2 bases, with 13 bases between them. The CDR3 runs to 14 residues. Together with reference TRBV5-1 and TRBJ2-5, the CDR3 gives the full variable domain: KAGVTQTPRYLIKTRGQQVTLSCSPISGHRSVSWYQQTPGQGLQFLFEYFSETQRNKGNFPGRFSGRQFSNSRSEMNVSTLELGDSALYLCASSTPGVQETQYFGPGTRLLVL.

The chain combines TRBV30 with TRBJ1-1, with TRBD1 as a possible D gene (5 bases). There are 13 residues in the CDR3. Trimming took 5 bases from V and 5 from J, leaving 15 bases between them. In germline, CDR1 is GTSNPN, CDR2 SVGIG (reference sequence). The DNA of the CDR3 is TGTGCCTGGGAAACGCGGGGGGAGACTGAAGCTTTCTTT. Its protein is CAWETRGETEAFF.

This CDR3 reads CASSVAQGGTGELFF. The CDR3 DNA is TGTGCCAGCAGCGTAGCTCAGGGCGGCACCGGGGAGCTGTTTTTT. The chain is built from TRBV9 and TRBJ2-2; D is perhaps TRBD1 (5 bases). The germline V and J ends were trimmed by 0 bases and 4 bases, with 10 bases remaining between them. The CDR3 has 15 amino acids. The germline V gene encodes CDR1 SGDLS and CDR2 YYNGEE.

The chain combines TRBV7-2 with TRBJ1-1, with D uncertain. V shed 5 bases and J shed 8 bases, with 9 bases lying between them. CDR3 length: 11 amino acids. The germline V gene has CDR1 SGHTA and CDR2 FQGNSA. The CDR3: CASSGREEAFF. The CDR3 nucleotides are TGTGCCAGCAGCGGCCGGGAAGAAGCTTTCTTT.

This chain uses TRBV4-1 with TRBJ2-7; 9 bases line up with TRBD2. Germline V gene sequence: CDR1 MGHRA, CDR2 YSYEKL. J gave up 5 bases and V 2 bases, and 7 bases lay outside the gene matches. The CDR3 has 15 residues. The CDR3 sequence: CASSQLAGSRDEQYF. The DNA of the CDR3 is TGCGCCAGCAGCCAACTAGCGGGGAGCCGGGACGAGCAGTACTTC.

This chain uses TRBV27 with TRBJ2-2; D gene unclear. The V and J ends lost 6 bases and 0 bases respectively, with 14 bases between them. CDR3 length: 16 amino acids. CDR1 and CDR2 from the germline V gene are MNHEY and SMNVEV (reference sequence). In DNA, the CDR3 is TGTGCCAGCAGCCTGTTTCCCCAGGCGAACACCGGGGAGCTGTTTTTT. Translation: CASSLFPQANTGELFF.

The rearrangement joins TRBV7-2 to TRBJ2-3; D unresolved. Per germline, CDR1 SGHTA and CDR2 FQGNSA. This CDR3 comprises 13 residues. V lost 3 bases, J lost 9 bases, and 13 bases lay in between. The CDR3 nucleotides read TGTGCCAGCAGCTTCCAAATCTCCAGGACGCAGTATTTT. This gives the protein CASSFQISRTQYF.

The chain couples TRBV30 to TRBJ1-2; 8 bases align to TRBD1. The germline gives CDR1 GTSNPN, CDR2 SVGIG (reference sequence). Trimming at V came to 3 bases and at J to 4 bases, leaving 10 bases not matched to a gene. The length of the CDR3 is 15 residues. The CDR3 spells CAWSIHRGARYGYTF. Here the CDR3 DNA reads TGTGCCTGGAGCATCCACAGGGGGGCGCGCTATGGCTACACCTTC.

This chain connects TRBV11-2 to TRBJ2-7, with 7 bases lining up with TRBD1. The CDR3 has 16 residues. V shed 5 bases, J shed 4 bases, and the junction held 14 bases outside the gene matches. CDR1 and CDR2 from the germline V gene are SGHAT and FQNNGV. The CDR3 DNA follows: TGTGCCAGCAGCCCCATCCCCGGGACAGTCTTATACGAGCAGTACTTC. It yields the protein CASSPIPGTVLYEQYF. Full variable domain (missing parts from reference TRBV11-2 and TRBJ2-7): EAGVAQSPRYKIIEKRQSVAFWCNPISGHATLYWYQQILGQGPKLLIQFQNNGVVDDSQLPKDRFSAERLKGVDSTLKIQPAKLEDSAVYLCASSPIPGTVLYEQYFGPGTRLTVT.

The CDR3 sequence is CASSPSGQGRRGYTF. The CDR3 DNA sequence: TGTGCCAGCAGTCCCTCCGGACAGGGCCGTAGAGGCTACACCTTC. The genes are TRBV27 and TRBJ1-2; 8 nucleotides align to TRBD1. Germline V gene data show CDR1 as MNHEY and CDR2 as SMNVEV (reference sequence). The CDR3 has 15 amino acids. The V segment lost 5 bases and the J segment 8 bases; nucleotides outside the gene matches: 13.

The rearrangement uses TRBV5-4 and TRBJ1-1; the D gene is possibly TRBD1 (6 bases). CDR3 length equals 17 residues. Germline V gives CDR1 SGHNT, CDR2 YYREEE (reference sequence). V lost 4 bases to trimming and J lost 4 bases, with 23 bases between them. This CDR3 is CASSGGGGPDRFTEAFF. CDR3 coding DNA: TGTGCCAGCAGCGGCGGTGGGGGCCCAGACAGATTCACTGAAGCTTTCTTT.

This chain uses TRBV7-8 with TRBJ2-1; 7 bases match TRBD1. The junction had 0 bases not matched to a gene; V was cut back by 2 bases and J by 11 bases. The CDR3 sequence is 11 residues long. Germline lookup yields CDR1 SGHVS and CDR2 FQNEAQ. The CDR3 nucleotides are TGTGCCAGCAGCTTAAGGGGGCAGCAGTTCTTC. It specifies CASSLRGQQFF.

This chain links TRBV20-1 with TRBJ2-3, with D maybe TRBD1 (6 bases). This CDR3 is built from 11 residues. V was pared by 5 bases and J by 9 bases, with 12 bases between. Germline V CDR1 and CDR2: DFQATT, SNEGSKA (reference sequence). CDR3 DNA: TGCAGTGCTGACAGGATTCTCACGCAGTATTTT. This sequence encodes CSADRILTQYF.

The chain joins TRBV6-1 to TRBJ2-7; 8 bases are shared with TRBD2. With 5 bases clipped from V and 0 bases from J, the junction kept 6 bases outside the gene matches. Germline-derived CDR1 and CDR2 are MNHNS and SASEGT. CDR3 length equals 15 residues. The CDR3 protein is CASSLSGISSYEQYF. The DNA for the CDR3 is TGTGCCAGCAGTCTTAGCGGGATAAGCTCCTACGAGCAGTACTTC.

The chain links TRBV5-1 to TRBJ1-5, with 9 bases matching TRBD1. The CDR3 covers 17 residues. Germline assignment: CDR1 SGHRS and CDR2 YFSETQ. Trimming took 3 bases from V and 7 from J; bases not matched to a gene: 14. CDR3 sequence reads: CASSSLPLGQGRQPQHF. CDR3 coding DNA: TGCGCCAGCAGCTCGTTACCGTTAGGACAGGGGCGGCAGCCCCAGCATTTT. The variable domain in full, completed from reference TRBV5-1 and TRBJ1-5, reads KAGVTQTPRYLIKTRGQQVTLSCSPISGHRSVSWYQQTPGQGLQFLFEYFSETQRNKGNFPGRFSGRQFSNSRSEMNVSTLELGDSALYLCASSSLPLGQGRQPQHFGDGTRLSIL.

The J gene is TRBJ2-2, the V gene TRBV6-4; D might be TRBD2 (6 bases). V was trimmed by 6 bases and J by 1 base, leaving 15 bases between them. This CDR3 region has 16 residues. In germline, CDR1 is MRHNA, CDR2 SNTAGT. The CDR3 here is CASSPVGGGNTGELFF. The CDR3 DNA is TGTGCCAGCAGCCCCGTGGGAGGCGGGAACACCGGGGAGCTGTTTTTT.